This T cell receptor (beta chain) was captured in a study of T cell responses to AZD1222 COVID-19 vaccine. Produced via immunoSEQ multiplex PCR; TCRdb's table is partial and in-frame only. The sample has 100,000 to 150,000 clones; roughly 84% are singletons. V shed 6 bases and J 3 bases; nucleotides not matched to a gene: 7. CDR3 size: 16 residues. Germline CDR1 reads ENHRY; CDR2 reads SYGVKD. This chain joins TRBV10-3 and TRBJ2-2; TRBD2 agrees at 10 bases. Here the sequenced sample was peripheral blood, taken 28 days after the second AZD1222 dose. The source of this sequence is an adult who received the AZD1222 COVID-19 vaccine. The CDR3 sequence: CAIRPTSGIYTGELFF. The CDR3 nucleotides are TGTGCCATCAGACCAACTAGCGGGATTTACACCGGGGAGCTGTTTTTT.